The 22 T cell receptor beta chains in this list originate from one sample, sequenced in a study of tumor-infiltrating lymphocytes in glioblastoma multiforme. TCRB libraries came from RNA via three nested multiplex PCR rounds. TCRdb used MiXCR to reprocess the multiplex PCR reads, holding one entry per CDR3 protein. The repertoire holds just over 9,000 distinct CDR3 sequences, with just under 75% as singletons. The sequenced material came from brain tumor tissue. Receptor source: a male donor with glioblastoma.

On this clonotype itself: One end of the junction is discordant with germline, which a read error may explain. The V gene is TRBV4-1, the J gene TRBJ1-1; no definite D call. The germline CDR1 and CDR2 sequences are MGHRA and YSYEKL. This CDR3 contains 13 residues. CDR3 bases: TGCGCCAGCAGCCAGGAGGTTTCGACTGAAGCTTCCTTC. Protein product: CASSQEVSTEASF.

This clonotype has a single count. The missing conserved phenylalanine or tryptophan at the end of this CDR3 makes a read error likely. V is TRBV20-1 and J is TRBJ2-3, with 13 bases that match TRBD2. This CDR3 region has 19 residues. Trimming at V came to 1 base and at J to 2 bases, leaving 12 bases not matched to a gene. Germline CDR1 reads DFQATT; CDR2 reads SNEGSKA (reference sequence). In nucleotides, the CDR3 is TGCAGTGCTAGAGGACAAGCCCTACTAGCGGGAGGGCCCACAGATACGCAGTATCTT. Translation: CSARGQALLAGGPTDTQYL.

The CDR3 reads CASSRTVGYGYTF. DNA of the CDR3: TGTGCCAGCAGCCGTACGGTGGGCTATGGCTACACCTTC. The rearrangement links TRBV11-2 to TRBJ1-2; D remains ambiguous. Germline values: CDR1 SGHAT, CDR2 FQNNGV. V was trimmed by 5 bases and J by 4 bases, leaving 11 bases between them. The CDR3 sequence is 13 residues long.

The table lists this clonotype with a count of one. This chain connects TRBV10-3 to TRBJ2-7, with D perhaps matching TRBD1 (6 bases). Germline V gene data show CDR1 as ENHRY and CDR2 as SYGVKD. This CDR3 has 15 residues. CDR3 nucleotide sequence: TGTCTCATCAGTAATCGGGACATTAACTCCTACGAGCAGTACTTC. This sequence encodes CLISNRDINSYEQYF.

This clonotype was seen repeatedly, ten times or more. The chain recombines TRBV30 with TRBJ2-7; no definite D call. The CDR3 length is 12 residues. The ends were cut back, 0 bases at V and 5 bases at J, with 8 bases in the middle. Looked up from germline, CDR1 is GTSNPN and CDR2 is SVGIG (reference sequence). The CDR3 region has the DNA TGTGCCTGGAGTGTTTTGAGGAACGAGCAGTACTTC. This translates into CAWSVLRNEQYF.

For this clonotype: The germline gene is not matched at one end of the junction; a read error may be the cause. J is TRBJ2-1 and V is TRBV11-2; the D gene is possibly TRBD2 (6 bases). The CDR3 totals 15 residues. Germline-derived CDR1 and CDR2 are SGHAT and FQNNGV. CDR3 loop: CASSLDRETTNEHFF. The CDR3 nucleotides are TGTGCCAGCAGCTTAGATCGGGAGACCACCAATGAGCATTTCTTC.

This clonotype was observed a few times. The V and J genes are TRBV11-1 and TRBJ2-1; 7 nucleotides agree with TRBD2. This CDR3 comprises 14 residues. Trimming cost V 8 bases and J 7 bases; bases outside gene matches: 11. Per germline, CDR1 SGHAT and CDR2 FQDESV (reference sequence). The CDR3 nucleotides read TGTGCCAGCGGGAAAGGCGGGAGTTGGAATGAGCAGTTCTTC. Amino acids: CASGKGGSWNEQFF.

Remarks on this clonotype: A read error may produce the germline difference seen at one junction end. The chain has TRBV29-1 and TRBJ2-5; D uncertain. CDR1 and CDR2 (germline): SQVTM, ANQGSEA. The CDR3 extends over 13 amino acids. CDR3 in DNA: TGCAGCGTTGGGGGTCCAGTGCCAGAGACCCAGTATTTC. Translated, it gives CSVGGPVPETQYF.

J is TRBJ2-2 and V is TRBV7-9; 7 positions match TRBD2. V lost 1 base to trimming and J lost 7 bases; unmatched junction nucleotides: 6. From germline, CDR1 is SEHNR and CDR2 FQNEAQ (reference sequence). The length of the CDR3 is 15 residues. The CDR3 nucleotides are TGTGCCAGCAGCTTAGGACTAGCAGAAATCGGGGAGCTGTTTTTT. Its protein is CASSLGLAEIGELFF.

V is TRBV11-2 and J is TRBJ2-7; D might be TRBD1 (5 bases). Germline lookup yields CDR1 SGHAT and CDR2 FQNNGV. The CDR3 contains 18 residues. Trimming pared 5 bases from V and 6 bases from J, leaving 29 bases between. The CDR3 sequence is CASSPPVGTGSYFAEQYF. CDR3 nucleotide sequence: TGTGCCAGCAGCCCACCCGTGGGCACAGGCTCATATTTTGCCGAGCAGTACTTC.

The rearrangement joins TRBV29-1 to TRBJ2-1; maybe TRBD1 (6 bases). CDR3 size: 11 residues. V lost 8 bases, J lost 7 bases, and 12 bases lay in between. From germline, CDR1 is SQVTM and CDR2 ANQGSEA. The CDR3: CSLDRGNEQFF. The CDR3 region has the DNA TGCAGCTTAGATAGGGGGAATGAGCAGTTCTTC.

V and J are TRBV20-1 and TRBJ1-3; D gene ambiguous. Looked up from germline, CDR1 is DFQATT and CDR2 is SNEGSKA (reference sequence). Trimming shortened V by 0 bases and J by 3 bases, and 6 bases separated the two germline ends. CDR3 length: 13 amino acids. The CDR3 loop reads CSARDENGNTIYF. The CDR3 DNA reads TGCAGTGCTAGAGATGAGAATGGAAACACCATATATTTT.

The chain uses TRBV6-5 and TRBJ1-6, with 8 positions matching TRBD1. The V segment lost 2 bases and the J segment 5 bases; nucleotides outside the gene matches: 2. This CDR3 has 15 residues. Germline V gives CDR1 MNHEY, CDR2 SVGAGI. The CDR3 loop reads CASSYTTGDNSPLHF. CDR3 sequence (DNA): TGTGCCAGCAGTTACACGACAGGGGATAATTCACCCCTCCACTTT.

The rearrangement links TRBV4-1 to TRBJ1-2, with TRBD1 matching over 7 bases. Germline V gene data show CDR1 as MGHRA and CDR2 as YSYEKL. The CDR3 is 16 amino acids. CDR3 region: CANRQDRYRGNYGYTF. The DNA for the CDR3 is TGCGCTAACAGGCAAGATCGATACAGGGGAAACTATGGCTACACCTTC.

Turning to this clonotype: The junction differs from germline at one of its ends, possibly a read error. The rearrangement uses TRBV20-1 and TRBJ1-2, with TRBD1 matching over 7 bases. The CDR3 runs to 14 residues. Germline V lookup: CDR1 DFQATT, CDR2 SNEGSKA (reference sequence). CDR3 nucleotide sequence: TGCAATGCTTCAGGGACAGTCACCTCCTATGGCTACACCTTC. It translates to CNASGTVTSYGYTF.

The V and J genes are TRBV11-2 and TRBJ2-3, with D possibly matching TRBD1 (6 bases). V lost 0 bases to trimming and J lost 0 bases, with 13 bases between them. The CDR3 spans 17 residues. The germline CDR1 and CDR2 sequences are SGHAT and FQNNGV. The CDR3 nucleotides are TGTGCCAGCAGCTTAGATCTGACAGGCTTTAGCACAGATACGCAGTATTTT. Translated, it gives CASSLDLTGFSTDTQYF. The full variable domain, its missing parts supplied by reference TRBV11-2 and TRBJ2-3, is EAGVAQSPRYKIIEKRQSVAFWCNPISGHATLYWYQQILGQGPKLLIQFQNNGVVDDSQLPKDRFSAERLKGVDSTLKIQPAKLEDSAVYLCASSLDLTGFSTDTQYFGPGTRLTVL.

The chain combines TRBV29-1 with TRBJ2-7; D might be TRBD1 or TRBD2, each matching 5 bases. V was pared by 4 bases and J by 6 bases, with 16 bases between. Germline loops: CDR1 SQVTM, CDR2 ANQGSEA. This CDR3 is built from 13 residues. CDR3 coding DNA: TGCAGCGTTGGAGGGCAGGGTGAGGTCGAGCAGTACTTC. Translation: CSVGGQGEVEQYF.

The table lists this clonotype with a few counts. This chain links TRBV11-3 with TRBJ2-2; 7 bases match TRBD1. The CDR3 totals 17 residues. V lost 5 bases and J lost 1; bases outside the gene matches: 10. From germline, CDR1 is SGHNT and CDR2 YENEEA. The CDR3 DNA follows: TGTGCCAGCAGCGCCCCTGAAGGGACAGTGAACACCGGGGAGCTGTTTTTT. It codes for CASSAPEGTVNTGELFF.

The V call is TRBV5-5, the J call TRBJ1-6; D gene uncertain. The CDR3 is made up of 13 amino acids. CDR1 is SGHKS and CDR2 is YYEKEE in the germline V gene (reference sequence). Trimming removed 4 bases from V and 6 bases from J, with 8 bases in between. CDR3 amino acids: CASSPMGNSPLHF. CDR3 bases: TGTGCCAGCAGCCCGATGGGTAATTCACCCCTCCACTTT. Based on the CDR3 plus reference TRBV5-5 and TRBJ1-6, the full variable domain is DAGVTQSPTHLIKTRGQQVTLRCSPISGHKSVSWYQQVLGQGPQFIFQYYEKEERGRGNFPDRFSARQFPNYSSELNVNALLLGDSALYLCASSPMGNSPLHFGNGTRLTVT.

Concerning this clonotype itself: The junction differs from germline at one of its ends, possibly a read error. The rearrangement joins TRBV7-8 to TRBJ2-3; a possible D gene is TRBD1 (5 bases). Germline V gene data show CDR1 as SGHVS and CDR2 as FQNEAQ. There are 13 residues in the CDR3. In DNA, the CDR3 is TGTGCCAGCAGCATTATAGTCACAGGTACGCAGTATTTT. It translates to CASSIIVTGTQYF.

Note on this clonotype: The junction differs from germline at one of its ends, possibly a read error. The chain carries TRBV5-4 and TRBJ2-2, with a weak D call TRBD2 (6 bases). The germline CDR1 and CDR2 sequences are SGHNT and YYREEE (reference sequence). The CDR3 is 15 residues long. The CDR3 coding sequence is TGTGCCAGCAGCAAGGGACTGATGAACGCCGGGGAGCTGTTTTTT. Its protein is CASSKGLMNAGELFF.

As to this clonotype: A much larger clone lies a single base off, so this may be a read error. The conserved closing phenylalanine or tryptophan is absent in this CDR3, likely reflecting a read error. The V call is TRBV15, the J call TRBJ2-1; D possibly corresponds to TRBD1 (7 bases). The CDR3 spans 14 residues. Trimming removed 5 bases at V and 6 bases at J, with 14 bases between. Per the germline V gene, CDR1 is LNHNV and CDR2 is YYDKDF (reference sequence). CDR3 sequence (DNA): TGTGCCACCAGCGTAAACAGGGGAGGCAATGAGCAGTTCCTC. This sequence encodes CATSVNRGGNEQFL.